A single sample gave rise to the 15 T cell receptor beta chains below, sequenced in a study of early T cells in non-severe SARS-CoV-2 infection (dated by TCRdb to the early 2020s). Preparation of the library involved 5' RACE. The listed sequencing device is NextSeq 500. TCRdb trimmed the raw reads at Q25, called clones with MiXCR and kept productive beta chains. Entries that share a CDR3 protein sequence are merged under the most common genes and DNA. The sample table lists around 78,000 distinct CDR3 sequences, 9.5% to 13% of them with a count of one. 7.6% of the sample is taken by the ten largest. The sequencing used whole blood, collected at baseline. The receptors stem from an adult who was a healthcare worker with PCR-confirmed SARS-CoV-2 infection or an uninfected control (not recorded which).

Many counts were recorded for this clonotype. CDR3 DNA: TGCGCCAGCAGCTTCGGCGGGGTTAGCGATGGCTACACCTTC. Translating it yields CASSFGGVSDGYTF. The rearrangement links TRBV5-1 to TRBJ1-2; no firm D call. V was trimmed by 2 bases and J by 6 bases, leaving 14 bases between them. The CDR3 has 14 residues. CDR1 and CDR2 (germline): SGHRS, YFSETQ. Together with reference TRBV5-1 and TRBJ1-2, the CDR3 gives the full variable domain: KAGVTQTPRYLIKTRGQQVTLSCSPISGHRSVSWYQQTPGQGLQFLFEYFSETQRNKGNFPGRFSGRQFSNSRSEMNVSTLELGDSALYLCASSFGGVSDGYTFGSGTRLTVV.

In this sample, this clonotype turned up a few times. V usage is TRBV7-9 and J usage is TRBJ2-7; possibly TRBD2 for D (6 bases). Trimming pared 1 base from V and 1 base from J, leaving 14 bases between. Looked up from germline, CDR1 is SEHNR and CDR2 is FQNEAQ (reference sequence). The CDR3 loop spans 16 amino acids. The CDR3 nucleotides are TGTGCCAGCAGCTTAGTATTGGGACTGGATTCCTACGAGCAGTACTTC. Its translation is CASSLVLGLDSYEQYF.

Only a few counts were recorded for this clonotype. The chain combines TRBV7-2 with TRBJ2-5; D not certain. V was pared by 6 bases and J by 4 bases, with 18 bases between. Germline assignment: CDR1 SGHTA and CDR2 FQGNSA. The length of the CDR3 is 15 residues. CDR3 protein: CASRQDKAHLETQYF. CDR3 nucleotides: TGTGCCAGCAGACAAGACAAGGCCCACCTAGAGACCCAGTACTTC.

This rearrangement joins TRBV12-3 or TRBV12-4 to TRBJ1-6; D gene uncertain. CDR3 length equals 13 residues. V dropped 3 bases and J dropped 7 bases, with 7 bases sitting between them. The CDR3 nucleotides read TGTGCCAGCAGTTTGACGAGAAATTCACCCCTCCACTTT. Its translation is CASSLTRNSPLHF.

The genes are TRBV3-1 and TRBJ2-5, with 7 bases aligning to TRBD2. The V gene end was trimmed by 6 bases and the J gene end by 5 bases; junction bases not matched to a gene: 6. The CDR3 consists of 13 residues. CDR1 and CDR2 from the germline V gene are LGHDT and YNNKEL (reference sequence). The CDR3 nucleotides are TGTGCCAGCAGAAGACTAGCATCGGAGACCCAGTACTTC. Translation gives CASRRLASETQYF.

This clonotype occurred once. The chain is built from TRBV30 and TRBJ1-1; no definite D call. V was shortened by 0 bases and J by 4 bases, with 6 bases between the two germline ends. The germline V gene has CDR1 GTSNPN and CDR2 SVGIG (reference sequence). The CDR3 length is 12 residues. The CDR3: CAWSVPGTEAFF. For the CDR3, the DNA is TGTGCCTGGAGTGTACCCGGCACTGAAGCTTTCTTT.

This clonotype turned up a few times. V usage is TRBV12-3 or TRBV12-4 and J usage is TRBJ2-1, with D perhaps assigned TRBD1 or TRBD2 (5 bases each). This CDR3 is 15 amino acids long. Trimming took off 6 bases at V and 3 bases at J, with 15 bases between the two ends. The CDR3 protein is CASSHTSRGYNEQFF. CDR3 DNA sequence: TGTGCCAGCAGCCACACTAGTAGGGGCTACAATGAGCAGTTCTTC.

This clonotype was found a few times. CDR3 DNA: TGTGCCAGCAGCCCGGGCTTTCTTTACGATAAAAACATTCAGTACTTC. It is translated as CASSPGFLYDKNIQYF. The chain combines TRBV3-1 with TRBJ2-4; D unclear. The CDR3 loop spans 16 amino acids. Trimming removed 4 bases from V and 4 bases from J, with 17 bases in between. The germline CDR1 and CDR2 sequences are LGHDT and YNNKEL (reference sequence).

This clonotype was counted between two and nine times. The rearrangement links TRBV6-6 to TRBJ1-1; no reliable D call. Trimming took 0 bases from V and 1 from J, leaving 12 bases between them. The CDR3 spans 16 residues. CDR1 is MNHNY, CDR2 SVGAGI, per germline (reference sequence). This CDR3 is CASSYSNPVQNTEAFF. DNA of the CDR3: TGTGCCAGCAGTTACTCGAACCCGGTCCAGAACACTGAAGCTTTCTTT.

This clonotype has only a few counts. CDR3 in DNA: TGTGCCAGTAGTATAGCACAGAGCTCCTACAATGAGCAGTTCTTC. The encoded protein is CASSIAQSSYNEQFF. The rearrangement links TRBV19 to TRBJ2-1; D unresolved. Germline values: CDR1 LNHDA, CDR2 SQIVND (reference sequence). There are 15 residues in the CDR3. Trimming stripped 1 base from V and 0 bases from J, with 7 bases between.

This clonotype was observed many times. The gene calls are TRBV5-1 and TRBJ2-7; D remains unclear. Germline assignment: CDR1 SGHRS and CDR2 YFSETQ. Deletions cut 0 bases from V and 1 base from J, with 8 bases between. The CDR3 length is 14 residues. The DNA for the CDR3 is TGCGCCAGCAGCTTGGGTGCGGTATCCTACGAGCAGTACTTC. This encodes CASSLGAVSYEQYF.

The sample holds many counts of this clonotype. In this CDR3 the conserved last residue, phenylalanine or tryptophan, is missing, so a read error is likely. The chain recombines TRBV7-3 with TRBJ2-2; D is unresolved. V dropped 7 bases and J dropped 1 base, with 10 bases sitting between them. CDR1 is SGHTA and CDR2 is FQGTGA in the germline V gene. CDR3 length: 14 amino acids. The CDR3 region has the DNA TGTGCCAGCACCTCACATCGGAACACCGGGGAGCTGTTTTCT. This sequence encodes CASTSHRNTGELFS.

This clonotype was seen ten or more times. The J gene is TRBJ2-5, the V gene TRBV10-3, with 8 bases that match TRBD1. CDR3 length equals 17 residues. The ends lost 4 bases at V and 1 base at J; junction bases unmatched: 11. Germline V CDR1 and CDR2: ENHRY, SYGVKD. CDR3 nucleotide sequence: TGTGCCATCAGTGGGACCCTCCCGGGACAGGTCCAAGAGACCCAGTACTTC. Its translation is CAISGTLPGQVQETQYF.

This clonotype showed up many times. This chain connects TRBV27 to TRBJ2-4; D assignment may be TRBD1 or TRBD2 (6 bases each). The germline V and J ends were trimmed by 5 bases and 0 bases, with 11 bases remaining between them. This CDR3 contains 15 residues. Germline values: CDR1 MNHEY, CDR2 SMNVEV (reference sequence). The CDR3 sequence: CASSTGALAKNIQYF. The CDR3 nucleotides are TGTGCCAGCAGTACGGGGGCCCTAGCCAAAAACATTCAGTACTTC.

The chain is built from TRBV5-1 and TRBJ1-4; no clear D gene. CDR3 size: 13 residues. In germline, CDR1 is SGHRS, CDR2 YFSETQ. V shed 2 bases and J shed 5 bases, with 7 bases lying between them. The chain's CDR3 is CASSFKGNEKLFF. As DNA, the CDR3 is TGCGCCAGCAGCTTTAAGGGAAATGAAAAACTGTTTTTT.